This T cell receptor beta chain derives from a study of cytomegalovirus exposure and HLA in healthy donors. About this clone: Its antigen is not identified.

Germline assignment: CDR1 SEHNR and CDR2 FQNEAQ (reference sequence). The V gene lost 4 bases and the J gene lost 0 bases, with 15 bases spanning the gap. The CDR3 contains 17 residues. The study ran its PCR with 60 Vbeta and 13 Jbeta primers. The data were produced by immunoSEQ multiplex PCR, yet TCRdb's version contains in-frame clones alone and is incomplete. Among around 89,000 clones listed, over 70% were seen once. Study-level points and caveats: CMV antigen specificity of three CMV-associated chains was confirmed in vitro.

The sequencing sample was made of PBMCs. The receptor's source is a man between 35 and 55 years old in good health and CMV-seronegative. The rearrangement joins TRBV7-9 to TRBJ1-4; maybe TRBD1 (6 bases). The CDR3, as DNA: TGTGCCAGCAGCTCCGAGGTCAGGGGTTCAACTAATGAAAAACTGTTTTTT. This sequence encodes CASSSEVRGSTNEKLFF.